This T cell receptor (beta chain) was sequenced for a study of blood T cell repertoires in COVID-19. In its sample, this clone was seen once. CDR3 length: 13 residues. Germline-derived CDR1 and CDR2 are KGHSH and LQKENI. V was shortened by 3 bases and J by 5 bases, with 10 bases between the two germline ends. This table comes from immunoSEQ multiplex PCR, and its TCRdb copy is limited to in-frame clones, with some not included. The sample consists of about 350,000 clones, roughly 90% of them appearing once. The rearrangement uses TRBV18 and TRBJ2-5; D call uncertain. Sequenced input: PBMCs or T cells enriched from blood (not recorded which). This receptor was identified in a woman younger than 45 who had been exposed to COVID-19. CDR3 protein: CASSPITRETQYF. Written as DNA, the CDR3 is TGTGCCAGCTCACCGATAACCCGGGAGACCCAGTACTTC.